This TCR beta chain appears in the sequencing data of a study of neoadjuvant anti-PD-1 for oral cavity cancer. V shed 4 bases, J shed 10 bases, and the junction held 11 bases outside the gene matches. There are 15 residues in the CDR3. The germline gives CDR1 SGHDT, CDR2 YYEEEE. This clone was found a few times. Clones were read by immunoSEQ multiplex PCR, and TCRdb kept only the in-frame ones, dropping some. This table holds 6,000 to 8,000 clones, 40% to 55% found once. The TCR originated in a person aged 35-79 years with oral cavity squamous cell carcinoma. Source: tumor tissue, taken before nivolumab (anti-PD-1) treatment. The J gene is TRBJ2-1, the V gene TRBV5-6; TRBD1 aligns across 10 bases. CDR3 bases: TGTGCCAGCAGCCCCCCGGACAGGGGGACGGGGGAGCAGTTCTTC. This encodes CASSPPDRGTGEQFF.